One and the same sample provided the 13 T cell receptor beta chains below, sequenced in a study of monozygotic twins with inflammatory bowel disease. No DNA is given; TCRdb re-called the 5' RACE reads and lists each CDR3 protein once. Here the sample table reports some 400,000 distinct CDR3 sequences. Source material: blood. Receptors were obtained from a human donor with ulcerative colitis or Crohn's disease, or a healthy co-twin of an affected twin (not recorded which).

The chain couples TRBV5-1 to TRBJ2-7. The CDR3 spans 14 residues. Germline assignment: CDR1 SGHRS and CDR2 YFSETQ. CDR3 amino acids: CASSLEDSSYEQYF.

This chain joins TRBV5-1 and TRBJ2-2. Germline CDR1 is SGHRS and CDR2 is YFSETQ. The CDR3 is 15 residues long. This CDR3 reads CASSLGPPNTGELFF.

V usage is TRBV6-5 and J usage is TRBJ2-7; TCRdb outputs TRBD1, but without DNA this stays unchecked. This CDR3 has 13 residues. Germline V gene data show CDR1 as MNHEY and CDR2 as SVGAGI. This chain's CDR3 is CASNGPGTYEQYF.

The V gene is TRBV20-1, the J gene TRBJ2-1; TCRdb designates TRBD1, a call that cannot be tested without DNA. This CDR3 region has 12 residues. CDR1 is DFQATT, CDR2 SNEGSKA, per germline (reference sequence). The CDR3 protein is CSALDRESEQFF.

The chain combines TRBV3-1 with TRBJ2-1; absent DNA, TCRdb's TRBD2 call cannot be checked. The CDR3 totals 17 residues. Germline V gene sequence: CDR1 LGHDT, CDR2 YNNKEL (reference sequence). CDR3 sequence: CASSQDRLAGFHNEQFF.

V is TRBV6-2 or TRBV6-3 and J is TRBJ2-2; TCRdb's assignment of TRBD2 cannot be checked, as there is no DNA. This CDR3 comprises 13 residues. The V gene's germline CDR1 is MNHEY and CDR2 SVGEGT. CDR3: CASKKGDTGELLF.

The V gene is TRBV7-2, the J gene TRBJ1-1; checking the TCRdb D call of TRBD1 is not possible without DNA. Per germline, CDR1 SGHTA and CDR2 FQGNSA. This CDR3 comprises 14 residues. Here the CDR3 reads CASSSGVVYTEAFF.

The chain links TRBV7-9 to TRBJ1-1. Germline V CDR1 and CDR2: SEHNR, FQNEAQ (reference sequence). CDR3 size: 14 residues. This CDR3 reads CASSTMGAGTEAFF.

The chain recombines TRBV20-1 with TRBJ2-7. CDR3 length equals 12 residues. The germline CDR1 and CDR2 sequences are DFQATT and SNEGSKA (reference sequence). The CDR3 reads CSARPGSYEQYF.

The rearrangement uses TRBV7-2 and TRBJ2-5. The CDR3 covers 16 residues. Germline V lookup: CDR1 SGHTA, CDR2 FQGNSA. The CDR3 protein is CASSLTAVFGQETQYF. Looking up the rest from reference TRBV7-2 and TRBJ2-5 gives the full variable domain: GAGVSQSPSNKVTEKGKDVELRCDPISGHTALYWYRQSLGQGLEFLIYFQGNSAPDKSGLPSDRFSAERTGGSVSTLTIQRTQQEDSAVYLCASSLTAVFGQETQYFGPGTRLLVL.

The genes are TRBV24-1 and TRBJ2-1; TCRdb returns TRBD1, unconfirmable since there is no DNA. Germline assignment: CDR1 KGHDR and CDR2 SFDVKD. The CDR3 covers 15 residues. The CDR3 loop is CATSGGRPDADEQFF.

The V call is TRBV11-1, the J call TRBJ2-1; checking the TCRdb D call of TRBD2 is not possible without DNA. The germline V gene has CDR1 SGHAT and CDR2 FQDESV (reference sequence). CDR3 length: 20 residues. The CDR3 sequence: CASSLVSGRRVLSSYNEQFF. Together with reference TRBV11-1 and TRBJ2-1, the CDR3 gives the full variable domain: EAEVAQSPRYKITEKSQAVAFWCDPISGHATLYWYRQILGQGPELLVQFQDESVVDDSQLPKDRFSAERLKGVDSTLKIQPAELGDSAMYLCASSLVSGRRVLSSYNEQFFGPGTRLTVL.

J is TRBJ2-7 and V is TRBV14. Germline CDR1 is SGHDN and CDR2 is FVKESK. The CDR3 is made up of 11 amino acids. The CDR3 sequence is CASSNYYEQYF.